Listed below are T cell receptor beta chains from one sample, sequenced in a study of early T cells in non-severe SARS-CoV-2 infection. TCRdb re-called the 5' RACE reads with MiXCR, one entry per CDR3 protein. The sample holds about 89,000 distinct CDR3 sequences; roughly 15% are singletons and the top ten take 0.5% to 0.75%. Sequencing was carried out using whole blood. The receptors here all came from an adult who was a healthcare worker with PCR-confirmed SARS-CoV-2 infection or an uninfected control (not recorded which). Each CDR3 is given with its conserved first and last residue. D genes are given only for firm matches. Rows give clone size only sometimes, using once, few, many, or a class for an expanded clone.

D: TRBD1
V: TRBV20-1
length: 13
J: TRBJ1-5
size: few
CDR3: CSVQQGSNQPQHF
DNA: TGCAGCGTCCAACAGGGGAGCAATCAGCCCCAGCATTTT

D: -
V: TRBV7-2
length: 19
J: TRBJ1-5
size: many
CDR3: CASSLPFRQNMDSNQPQHF
DNA: TGTGCCAGCAGCTTACCATTTCGGCAGAACATGGATAGCAATCAGCCCCAGCATTTT

D: -
V: TRBV29-1
length: 12
J: TRBJ2-5
size: few
CDR3: CSALRGQETQYF
DNA: TGCAGCGCCCTAAGAGGTCAAGAGACCCAGTACTTC

D: -
V: TRBV7-9
length: 16
J: TRBJ1-1
size: -
CDR3: CASSLGGGLGDTEAFF
DNA: TGTGCCAGCAGCTTAGGAGGTGGTCTCGGGGACACTGAAGCTTTCTTT

D: TRBD2
V: TRBV12-5
length: 14
J: TRBJ2-1
size: many
CDR3: CASGPTSGSNEQFF
DNA: TGTGCTAGTGGCCCGACTAGCGGATCCAATGAGCAGTTCTTC

D: -
V: TRBV20-1
length: 14
J: TRBJ2-2
size: once
CDR3: CSARTTSGTGELFF
DNA: TGCAGTGCTAGAACCACCTCGGGAACCGGGGAGCTGTTTTTT

D: -
V: TRBV11-1
length: 15
J: TRBJ2-1
size: few
CDR3: CASSLVKGTYNEQFF
DNA: TGTGCCAGCAGCTTAGTAAAGGGGACCTACAATGAGCAGTTCTTC

D: TRBD1
V: TRBV6-6
length: 13
J: TRBJ2-5
size: -
CDR3: CASRDREQETQYF
DNA: TGTGCCAGCAGGGACAGGGAGCAAGAGACCCAGTACTTC

D: TRBD1
V: TRBV11-1
length: 17
J: TRBJ2-6
size: -
CDR3: CASSLTQGAPGANVLTF
DNA: TGTGCCAGCAGCTTGACACAGGGGGCGCCTGGGGCCAACGTCCTGACTTTC

D: TRBD2
V: TRBV20-1
length: 15
J: TRBJ2-3
size: -
CDR3: CSASGLAGDPDTQYF
DNA: TGCAGTGCTAGCGGACTAGCGGGGGACCCCGATACGCAGTATTTT

D: -
V: TRBV10-3
length: 16
J: TRBJ2-5
size: -
CDR3: CAISDSLAGGQETQYF
DNA: TGTGCCATCAGTGATTCCCTAGCCGGGGGACAAGAGACCCAGTACTTC

D: -
V: TRBV7-2
length: 14
J: TRBJ1-1
size: few
CDR3: CASSLRRGGTEAFF
DNA: TGTGCCAGCAGCTTGCGAAGGGGTGGCACTGAAGCTTTCTTT

D: -
V: TRBV5-5
length: 11
J: TRBJ2-3
size: -
CDR3: CASGWSDTQYF
DNA: TGTGCCAGCGGCTGGTCAGATACGCAGTATTTT

D: -
V: TRBV2
length: 11
J: TRBJ1-2
size: -
CDR3: CASTTNYGYTF
DNA: TGTGCCAGCACCACTAACTATGGCTACACCTTC